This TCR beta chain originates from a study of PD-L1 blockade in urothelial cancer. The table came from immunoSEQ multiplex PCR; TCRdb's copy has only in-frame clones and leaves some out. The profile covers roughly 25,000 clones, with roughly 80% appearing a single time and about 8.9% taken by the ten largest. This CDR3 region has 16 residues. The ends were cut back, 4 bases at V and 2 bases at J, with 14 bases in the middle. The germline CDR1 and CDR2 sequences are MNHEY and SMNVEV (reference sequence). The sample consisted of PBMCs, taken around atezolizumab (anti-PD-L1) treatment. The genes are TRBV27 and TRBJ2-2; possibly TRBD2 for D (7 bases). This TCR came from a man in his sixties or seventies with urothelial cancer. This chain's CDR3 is CASSSKGGFNTGELFF. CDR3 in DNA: TGTGCCAGCAGTTCTAAGGGGGGGTTTAACACCGGGGAGCTGTTTTTT.